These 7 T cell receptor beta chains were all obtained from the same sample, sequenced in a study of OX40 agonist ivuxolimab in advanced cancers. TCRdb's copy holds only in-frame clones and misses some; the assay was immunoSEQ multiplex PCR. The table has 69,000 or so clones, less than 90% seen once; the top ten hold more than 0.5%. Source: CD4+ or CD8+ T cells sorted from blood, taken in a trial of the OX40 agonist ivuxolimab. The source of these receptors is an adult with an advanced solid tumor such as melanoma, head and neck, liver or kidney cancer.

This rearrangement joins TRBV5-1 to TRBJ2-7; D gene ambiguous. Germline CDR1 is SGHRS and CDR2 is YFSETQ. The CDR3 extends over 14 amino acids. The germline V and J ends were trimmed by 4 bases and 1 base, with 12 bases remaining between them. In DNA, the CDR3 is TGCGCCAGCAGCCCCCGACACCATTCCTACGAGCAGTACTTC. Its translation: CASSPRHHSYEQYF.

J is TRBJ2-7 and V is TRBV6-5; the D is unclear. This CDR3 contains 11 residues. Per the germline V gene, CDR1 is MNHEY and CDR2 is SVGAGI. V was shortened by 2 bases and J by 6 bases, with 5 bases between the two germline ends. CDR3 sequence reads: CASSYAGEQYF. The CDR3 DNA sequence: TGTGCCAGCAGTTACGCCGGCGAGCAGTACTTC.

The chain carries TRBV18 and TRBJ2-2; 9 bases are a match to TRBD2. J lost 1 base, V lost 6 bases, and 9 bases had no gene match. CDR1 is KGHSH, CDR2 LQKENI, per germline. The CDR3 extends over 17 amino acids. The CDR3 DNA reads TGTGCCAGCTCCAAATTGTCGACTAGCGGGAACACCGGGGAGCTGTTTTTT. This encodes CASSKLSTSGNTGELFF.

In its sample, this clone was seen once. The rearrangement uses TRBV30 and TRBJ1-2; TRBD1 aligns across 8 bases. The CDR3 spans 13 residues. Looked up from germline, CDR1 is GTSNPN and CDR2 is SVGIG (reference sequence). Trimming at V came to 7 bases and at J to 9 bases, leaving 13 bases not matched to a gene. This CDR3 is CASKGQGASSYTF. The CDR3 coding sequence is TGTGCCTCTAAGGGCCAGGGGGCGAGTAGCTACACCTTC. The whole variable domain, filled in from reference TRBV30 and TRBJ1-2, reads SQTIHQWPATLVQPVGSPLSLECTVEGTSNPNLYWYRQAAGRGLQLLFYSVGIGQISSEVPQNLSASRPQDRQFILSSKKLLLSDSGFYLCASKGQGASSYTFGSGTRLTVV.

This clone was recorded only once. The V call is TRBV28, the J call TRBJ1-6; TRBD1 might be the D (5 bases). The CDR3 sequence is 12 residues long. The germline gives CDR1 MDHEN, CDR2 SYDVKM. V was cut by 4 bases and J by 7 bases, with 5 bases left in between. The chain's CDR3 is CASSSGNSPLHF. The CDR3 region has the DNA TGTGCCAGCAGTTCAGGGAATTCACCCCTCCACTTT. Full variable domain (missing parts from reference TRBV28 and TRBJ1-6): DVKVTQSSRYLVKRTGEKVFLECVQDMDHENMFWYRQDPGLGLRLIYFSYDVKMKEKGDIPEGYSVSREKKERFSLILESASTNQTSMYLCASSSGNSPLHFGNGTRLTVT.

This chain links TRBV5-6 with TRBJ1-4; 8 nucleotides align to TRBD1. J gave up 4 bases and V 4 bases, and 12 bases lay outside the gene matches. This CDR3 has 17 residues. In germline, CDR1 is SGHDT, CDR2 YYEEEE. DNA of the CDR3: TGTGCCAGCAGCCGTAGACCTCAGGGGGCCAGTAATGAAAAACTGTTTTTT. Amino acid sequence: CASSRRPQGASNEKLFF.

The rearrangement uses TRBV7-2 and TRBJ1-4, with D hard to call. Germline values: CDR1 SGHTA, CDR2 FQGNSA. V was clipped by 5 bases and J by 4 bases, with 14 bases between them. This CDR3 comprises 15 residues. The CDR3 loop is CASSQDGRGNEKLFF. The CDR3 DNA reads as TGTGCCAGCAGCCAGGACGGGCGGGGTAATGAAAAACTGTTTTTT. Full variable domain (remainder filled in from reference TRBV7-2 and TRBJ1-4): GAGVSQSPSNKVTEKGKDVELRCDPISGHTALYWYRQSLGQGLEFLIYFQGNSAPDKSGLPSDRFSAERTGGSVSTLTIQRTQQEDSAVYLCASSQDGRGNEKLFFGSGTQLSVL.